Detailed here is one TCR beta chain. This clone was picked up a small number of times. The antigen it recognizes is unknown. No much larger clone exists at a distance of one base, and base qualities are not known. This entry is derived from a study of coeliac disease (dated by TCRdb to the early 2020s). Describing the broader study: Each coeliac patient was placed into one of three groups: newly diagnosed active disease, refractory coeliac disease type I, or disease controlled by a gluten-free diet. Refractory coeliac disease type I was defined as no response to a gluten-free diet for over 12 months, with immunophenotypically normal intraepithelial cells. Small intestinal lymphocyte fractions from coeliac and non-coeliac patients were analysed in the study using next-generation sequencing of rearranged TRB and TRG CDR3 regions. The aim was to characterise TR repertoires of small intestinal T cells in active, refractory type I and gluten-free-diet-treated coeliac disease. A total of about 30 patients were included in the full study, of whom 22 had serologically confirmed coeliac disease and 8 were controls with non-small intestinal disorders. TRB sequencing succeeded for samples from around 27 subjects, including about two dozen paired bulk unsorted intraepithelial and lamina propria cell samples. Findings and caveats that apply to the study as a whole: Published gliadin-specific TRB sequences appeared in about 55% of the 18 coeliac lamina propria samples but only 1 of 6 controls. TRB and TRG repertoires of active coeliac intraepithelial and lamina propria samples showed lower clonality than controls, suggesting recruitment of diverse T cells. High-purity fractions were not obtained when intraepithelial cells were separated from lamina propria cells, so cross-contamination between compartments was possible. For the most part, TRB repertoires were private, with most amino acid sequences found in only one sample, and V-gene usage showed no significant difference across disease groups. The approach was considered by the authors to be unsuitable for unbiased detection of gliadin-specific T cells, as gliadin-specific T cells are scarce and rarely shared between patients.

Aliquots of fewer than 650,000 cells were frozen in DMSO/FBS in liquid nitrogen, and a single aliquot per fraction was used for sequencing. Every one of the 30 study patients had an endoscopy and a small intestinal biopsy. Once intraepithelial cells had been isolated, the leftover biopsy tissue was digested with collagenase to release lamina propria cells. The Qiagen DNeasy blood extraction kit was used to extract genomic DNA from the frozen unsorted cell fractions. Library preparation used the immunoSEQ multiplex PCR assay. In a multiplexed PCR, the TR loci were amplified; reverse primers were designed against J gene segments, whereas forward primers were designed against V gene segments. Amplified CDR3 regions were sequenced on the Illumina HiSeq System. The authors' analysis ran thus. To strip out PCR and sequencing errors and collapse the data into unique sequences, a nearest-neighbour algorithm merged closely related reads. Repertoires were summarised in terms of clonality and T cell density, with T cell density defined as TR molecules per amount of genomic DNA input. CDR3 amino acid sequences present in at least 80% of unsorted samples were defined as public TRs, and these public TRs were then tested for differential abundance between coeliac and control samples. Each lamina propria sample was queried against a list of under 250 published gliadin-specific TRB sequences. Kruskal-Wallis tests followed by Dunn post-tests were used to test for differences in clonality and density between disease groups. Here the immuneACCESS table is served through TCRdb, limited to in-frame sequences with V and J called. Missing clones are a known gap in these copies; in checked studies unresolved V genes cover under half, and the rest lacks a known reason. The DNA was the basis for D and trimming; V, J and clone size are from that table. Present in this sample are over 9,000 clones, 60% to 80% of which were seen just once. Around 20% of the sample is taken by the ten largest.

This receptor was obtained from a woman between 55 and 75 years old with celiac disease. The source material was lamina propria lymphocytes from the gut. The cell subset or site label here, explained by the study, means: lamina propria cell (LPC) fraction of small intestinal biopsy.

CDR3 protein: CASSQGPGQENEKLFF. In nucleotides, the sequence is TGCGCCAGCAGCCAGGGTCCCGGACAGGAGAATGAAAAACTGTTTTTT. The V and J segments used are TRBV4-1 and TRBJ1-4, with 7 bases in between that match TRBD1. Here V drops 3 bases and J drops 5 bases, and the junction holds 9 bases not matched to any gene. CDR1 and CDR2, looked up from the germline V gene, are MGHRA and YSYEKL. Taken from cysteine to phenylalanine, the CDR3 has 16 residues. Solely the CDR3 DNA is kept, with 48 bases framed from the first base.